The present T cell receptor (beta chain) was sequenced within a study of blood T cell repertoires in COVID-19. Using immunoSEQ multiplex PCR, the repertoire was profiled, and TCRdb retains in-frame clones only, with some absent. The sample yields hundreds of thousands of clones, 85% to 90% seen once. The table lists this clone with a few counts. This CDR3 spans 15 amino acids. Germline CDR1 and CDR2: MNHEY and SVGAGI. V lost 6 bases and J 8 bases, leaving 22 bases between the germline ends. The gene calls are TRBV6-5 and TRBJ1-1, with a weak D call TRBD1 (5 bases). The sample consisted of PBMCs or T cells enriched from blood (not recorded which). The clonotype was recovered from a man between 18 and 29 years old who had recovered from COVID-19. The CDR3 loop reads CASSGTSGSPLEAFF. The CDR3, as DNA: TGTGCCAGCAGCGGGACTTCAGGGTCCCCCCTGGAAGCTTTCTTT.